The T cell receptor (beta chain) described here comes from a study of T cell responses to AZD1222 COVID-19 vaccine. About the research overall: Timing groups of about 4 and about 12 weeks for second doses were pooled.

Libraries were prepared by immunoSEQ multiplex PCR; TCRdb keeps only in-frame clonotypes and omits some of them. The data hold fewer than 150,000 clones, with over 75% observed a single time. The CDR3 runs to 17 residues. The V gene's germline CDR1 is SGHTA and CDR2 FQGNSA. V lost 5 bases to trimming and J lost 0 bases, with 14 bases between them. V gene TRBV7-2 combines with J gene TRBJ1-6; D is ambiguous. The sample consisted of peripheral blood, taken on day 0 of AZD1222 vaccination. The receptor was isolated from an adult in good health. Here the CDR3 reads CASSTSPHSSYNSPLHF. CDR3 DNA sequence: TGTGCCAGCAGCACCTCCCCCCATAGCTCCTATAATTCACCCCTCCACTTT.